This record concerns one T cell receptor beta chain sequence. No antigen is known for it. No much larger clone exists at a distance of one base, and base qualities are not known. This entry is derived from a study of blood T cells in healthy people across ages (dated by TCRdb to between 2014 and 2016). At the level of the whole study: Template switching captured roughly one uniquely barcoded TCR beta cDNA molecule per two T cells in model experiments. Two additional independent replicas of 1 million unique cDNA reads from the same blood draw were analyzed for two donors (one aged 18 to 30 and one aged 80 or older). Using deep sequencing normalized with unique cDNA molecular identifiers, the study measured how TCR beta repertoire diversity changes with age. Four age groups were formed from the donors: young (average 16 years), middle-aged (approximately 41), aged (more than 55) and long-lived (about 75).

The paper as a whole reports these results and caveats: Conclusive comparison of naive and antigen-experienced compartments was prevented by the profiling of bulk unsorted PBMCs. A strong correlation was found between observed TCR beta diversity and the percentage of naive T cells measured by flow cytometry. The long-lived group showed more naive CD4+ T cells, fewer expanded clones and increased TCR diversity than the aged group, suggesting age selection. The CMV infection status of donors was not known, potentially confounding age-related changes in expanded clonotypes. As age increased, observed TCR beta diversity per million T cells dropped in a roughly linear way, and a significant reduction was already evident by age around 41. Estimates of total diversity from one million sequenced T cells were regarded as lower bounds and underestimates.

V gives up 2 bases and J gives up 8 bases, and the segment between their germline ends measures 15 bases. Including the terminal cysteine and phenylalanine, the CDR3 comprises 15 residues. Of the read, only the CDR3 DNA is kept; its 45 bases are in frame from base 1. CDR1 and CDR2 are read off the germline V gene (reference sequence) as LNHNV and YYDKDF. Receptors were amplified or captured by 5' RACE. Sequenced using an Illumina HiSeq 2500. The second PCR ran for roughly 7 to 11 cycles and used a J-beta primer mix along with a sample-barcoded 5' primer. Each TCR beta cDNA molecule received a unique molecular identifier from a template-switch 5' adaptor carrying 12 random nucleotides. At least 3 million CDR3-containing paired-end reads were obtained from each sample. All of the RNA was converted into first-strand cDNA using the Mint cDNA synthesis kit, with a TRBC-specific oligonucleotide serving as the primer. All cDNA was treated with uracil-DNA glycosylase and then went through a first 18-cycle PCR with the universal primers M1SS and BC2_uni_R. The source study handled its data this way. Each sample was normalized by randomly selecting 1 million high-quality reads, each carrying a distinct molecular identifier. Reads with shared molecular identifiers were discarded instead of being binned into consensus sequences. MiTCR, set to a Q25 quality threshold and the strictest error-elimination algorithm, was used for CDR3 identification, clonotype clustering and error correction. A nonparametric unseen species model with Euler transformation was used to estimate lower-bound total TCR beta diversity. TCRdb trimmed public reads at Q25 via fastp, called clones via MiXCR and kept in-frame beta chains. Rows are combined by CDR3 protein, so each entry shows the most common genes and DNA. V and J calls and clone size were set by TCRdb, not the authors. Across this sample there are more than 600,000 distinct CDR3 sequences, with roughly 25% seen only once. The ten largest make up 9.4% of the sample.

Systemically healthy Caucasian individuals from Russia, approximately 39 in total and aged roughly 6 to 100 years, were included as donors. About 9.6 milliliters of peripheral blood were collected from each donor into EDTA-treated Vacutainer tubes. Ficoll-Paque density-gradient centrifugation was used to isolate PBMCs, with at least 6 million obtained per sample. Trizol reagent was used to extract total RNA from the PBMCs, yielding at least 5.5 micrograms per sample. The percentages of naive CD45RAhigh/CD27high T cells were determined by flow cytometry on a PBMC aliquot from every donor. These data were also filed under a second study, of T cells of mothers and their children. As the second publication notes: Donors were nine systemically healthy Caucasian individuals: three mothers and their six children. cDNA synthesis used all of the extracted RNA, with roughly 1.5 ug of RNA in each 15 ul reaction. In the second PCR, sample barcodes and 2-4 random nucleotides were introduced via the M1S primer. Over 8 million TCR beta CDR3 reads were obtained for each mother, and some 3 million reads were obtained for each child. TCR recombination output is similarly shaped by thymic selection in related and unrelated pairs, with a minor effect exerted by inherited differences. Normalized repertoire overlap was always found to be slightly, but never significantly, higher in related mother-child pairs than in unrelated mother-child pairs. No persistent microchimeric T cell clones were detected, at a sensitivity of around 97 clones per million clonotypes. Deep NGS was used in the study to compare the TCR beta repertoires of mothers and children and to look for features that separate related mother-child pairs from unrelated individuals. On average, the children were approximately 11 +/- 4 years old, while the mothers were about 40 +/- 4 years old. After adapters were ligated using NEBNext reagents, the libraries underwent 100+100 nt paired-end sequencing on an Illumina HiSeq 2000. To avoid cross-contamination, the mother libraries and the child libraries were prepared a month apart and sequenced in separate runs. For each donor, somewhere between roughly 450,000 and 2,100,000 distinct TCR beta clonotypes were identified. Naive TCR beta clonotypes were estimated from low-frequency clonotypes matched to each donor's FACS-determined naive share, without sorting.

Sequenced material: blood. This chain is built from TRBV15 and TRBJ1-4, with the D segment identity uncertain. This receptor was obtained from a boy aged 5-17 years in good health. The CDR3 protein is CATSRFPVSSEKLFF. Read as DNA, the sequence is TGTGCCACCAGCAGATTCCCCGTCAGCAGCGAAAAACTGTTTTTT.